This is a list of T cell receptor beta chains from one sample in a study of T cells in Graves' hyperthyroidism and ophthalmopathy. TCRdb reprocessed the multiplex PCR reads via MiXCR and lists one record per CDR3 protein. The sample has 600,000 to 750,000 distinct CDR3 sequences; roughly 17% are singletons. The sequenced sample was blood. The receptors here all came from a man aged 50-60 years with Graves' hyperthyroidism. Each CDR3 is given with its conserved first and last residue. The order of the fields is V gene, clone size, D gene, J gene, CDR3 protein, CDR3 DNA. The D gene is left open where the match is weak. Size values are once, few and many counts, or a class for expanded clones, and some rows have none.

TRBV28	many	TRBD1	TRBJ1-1	CASSSDRATEAFF	TGTGCCAGCAGTTCCGACAGGGCCACTGAAGCTTTCTTT
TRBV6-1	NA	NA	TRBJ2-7	CASRQEGEQYF	TGTGCCAGCAGGCAAGAGGGAGAGCAGTACTTC
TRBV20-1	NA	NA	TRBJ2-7	CSARDYTGGGYEQYF	TGCAGTGCTAGAGATTATACCGGAGGAGGGTACGAGCAGTACTTC
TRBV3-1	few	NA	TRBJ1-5	CASSQGAESFSSQPQHF	TGTGCCAGCAGCCAAGGGGCAGAGTCGTTTAGCAGTCAGCCCCAGCATTTT
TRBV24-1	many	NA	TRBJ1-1	CATRRGQNTEAFF	TGTGCCACCAGGAGGGGACAGAACACTGAAGCTTTCTTT
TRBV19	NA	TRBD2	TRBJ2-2	CASTALTSGHFAGELFF	TGTGCCAGTACCGCTCTCACTAGCGGCCACTTCGCCGGGGAGCTGTTTTTT
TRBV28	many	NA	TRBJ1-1	CASSLAQGRSEAFF	TGTGCCAGCAGTTTAGCACAGGGACGTAGTGAAGCTTTCTTT
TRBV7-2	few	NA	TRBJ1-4	CASSPQAGTTNEKLFF	TGTGCCAGCAGCCCTCAAGCCGGGACAACTAATGAAAAACTGTTTTTT
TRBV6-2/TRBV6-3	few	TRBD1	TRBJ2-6	CASFQGAGANVLTF	TGTGCCAGCTTCCAGGGGGCTGGGGCCAACGTCCTGACTTTC
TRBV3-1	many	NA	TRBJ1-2	CASSGLGNYGYTF	TGTGCCAGCAGCGGATTGGGTAACTATGGCTACACCTTC
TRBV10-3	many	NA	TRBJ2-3	CAISEGSQTDTQYF	TGTGCCATCAGTGAAGGCAGTCAAACAGATACGCAGTATTTT
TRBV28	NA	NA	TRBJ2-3	CAGWDGFTDTQYF	TGTGCCGGCTGGGACGGATTCACAGATACGCAGTATTTT
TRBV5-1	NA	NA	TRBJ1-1	CASSLADRANTEAFF	TGCGCCAGCAGCTTGGCCGACAGAGCGAACACTGAAGCTTTCTTT
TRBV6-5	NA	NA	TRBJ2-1	CASSYSWRLSYNEQFF	TGTGCCAGCAGTTACAGTTGGAGGTTGTCCTACAATGAGCAGTTCTTC
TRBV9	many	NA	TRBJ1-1	CASSARPGNTEAFF	TGTGCCAGCAGCGCCAGACCGGGCAACACTGAAGCTTTCTTT
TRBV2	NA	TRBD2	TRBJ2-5	CASRLAGGRETQYF	TGTGCCAGCAGACTAGCGGGAGGAAGGGAGACCCAGTACTTC
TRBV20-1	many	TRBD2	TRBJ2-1	CSASRTSDYNEQFF	TGCAGTGCTTCCCGGACTAGCGACTACAATGAGCAGTTCTTC
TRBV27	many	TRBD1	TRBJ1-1	CASKEGAVTEAFF	TGTGCCAGCAAGGAGGGGGCGGTCACTGAAGCTTTCTTT
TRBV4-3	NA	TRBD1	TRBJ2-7	CASSQVRATGISYEQYF	TGCGCCAGCAGCCAAGTTAGGGCGACAGGGATCTCCTACGAGCAGTACTTC
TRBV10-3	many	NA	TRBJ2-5	CAIRDERTQYF	TGTGCCATCCGGGACGAAAGGACCCAGTACTTC
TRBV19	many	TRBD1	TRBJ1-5	CASSILGQYSNQPQHF	TGTGCCAGTAGTATCTTGGGACAGTATAGCAATCAGCCCCAGCATTTT
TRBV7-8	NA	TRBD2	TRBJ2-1	CASSTEGLAGGNEQFF	TGTGCCAGCAGCACCGAGGGACTAGCGGGAGGCAATGAGCAGTTCTTC
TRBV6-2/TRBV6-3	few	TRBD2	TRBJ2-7	CASSPSGSFHYEQYF	TGTGCCAGCAGCCCTAGCGGGAGTTTTCACTACGAGCAGTACTTC
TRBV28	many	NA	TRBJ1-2	CASSFSDNYGYTF	TGTGCCAGCAGTTTCAGCGATAACTATGGCTACACCTTC
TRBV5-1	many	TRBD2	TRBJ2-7	CASSLAGTSGPYEQYF	TGCGCCAGCAGCTTGGCTGGGACTAGCGGTCCCTACGAGCAGTACTTC
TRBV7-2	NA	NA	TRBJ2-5	CASSLVRGQGETQYF	TGTGCCAGCAGCTTAGTTAGGGGCCAAGGGGAGACCCAGTACTTC
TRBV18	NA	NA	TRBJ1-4	CASSPPQIATNEKLFF	TGTGCCAGCTCACCACCGCAGATTGCAACTAATGAAAAACTGTTTTTT